The present T cell receptor (beta chain) was sequenced within a study of early stage breast cancer tumors. General study findings and limits: Chain pairing and CD4, CD8 or FOXP3 expression were not captured.

The count of this clone is one. What it recognizes is unknown. The CDR3 has 11 amino acids. With 4 bases removed from V and 13 bases from J, the gap between germline ends came to 16 bases. Per germline, CDR1 GTSNPN and CDR2 SVGIG (reference sequence). Profiled with immunoSEQ multiplex PCR; TCRdb holds only in-frame clones, not every one. The repertoire holds about 36,000 clones, approximately 69% seen once, with roughly 7% in the top ten. Specimen: blood. The clonotype was recovered from a person aged 55-75 years with breast cancer. The chain recombines TRBV30 with TRBJ1-2, with D maybe TRBD1 (6 bases). The chain's CDR3 is CAWTGTLSPTF. The DNA of the CDR3 is TGTGCCTGGACCGGGACATTATCCCCCACCTTC.